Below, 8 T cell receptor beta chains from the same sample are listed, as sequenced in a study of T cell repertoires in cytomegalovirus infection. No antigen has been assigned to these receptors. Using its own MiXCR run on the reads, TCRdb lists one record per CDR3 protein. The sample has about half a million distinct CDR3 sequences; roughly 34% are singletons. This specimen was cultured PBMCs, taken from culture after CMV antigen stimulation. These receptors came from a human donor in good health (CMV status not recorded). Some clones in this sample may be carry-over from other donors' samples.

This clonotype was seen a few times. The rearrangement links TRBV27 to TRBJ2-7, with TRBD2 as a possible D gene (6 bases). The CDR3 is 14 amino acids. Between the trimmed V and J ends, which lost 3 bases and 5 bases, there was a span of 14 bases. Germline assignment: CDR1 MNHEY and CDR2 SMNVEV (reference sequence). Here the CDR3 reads CASSFAGSGNEQYF. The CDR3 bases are TGTGCCAGCAGTTTCGCCGGGAGTGGCAACGAGCAGTACTTC.

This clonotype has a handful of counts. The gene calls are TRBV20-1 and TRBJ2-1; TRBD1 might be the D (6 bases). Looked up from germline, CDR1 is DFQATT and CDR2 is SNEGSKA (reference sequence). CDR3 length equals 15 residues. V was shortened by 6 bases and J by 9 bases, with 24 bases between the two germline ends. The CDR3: CSAESGTSGRGEQFF. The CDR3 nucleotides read TGCAGTGCCGAAAGTGGGACAAGTGGGAGAGGTGAGCAGTTCTTC.

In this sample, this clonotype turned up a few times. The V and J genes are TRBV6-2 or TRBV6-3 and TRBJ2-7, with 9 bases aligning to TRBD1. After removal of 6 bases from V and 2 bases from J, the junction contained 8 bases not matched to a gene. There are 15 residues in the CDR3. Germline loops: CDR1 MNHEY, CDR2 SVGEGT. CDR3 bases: TGTGCCAGCAGAATCGGACAGGGGCGGGCCTACGAGCAGTACTTC. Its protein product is CASRIGQGRAYEQYF.

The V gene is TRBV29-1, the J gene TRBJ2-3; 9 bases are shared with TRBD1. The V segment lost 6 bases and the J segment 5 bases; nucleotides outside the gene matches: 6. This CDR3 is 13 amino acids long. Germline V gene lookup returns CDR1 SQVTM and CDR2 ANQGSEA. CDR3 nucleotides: TGCAGCGTCCGGACAGGGGACTTAGATACGCAGTATTTT. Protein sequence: CSVRTGDLDTQYF.

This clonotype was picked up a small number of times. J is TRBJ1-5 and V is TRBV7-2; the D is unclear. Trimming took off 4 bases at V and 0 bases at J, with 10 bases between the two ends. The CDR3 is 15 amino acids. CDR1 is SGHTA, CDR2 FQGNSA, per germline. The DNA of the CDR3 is TGTGCCAGCAGCTCCCGAACGTATAGCAATCAGCCCCAGCATTTT. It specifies CASSSRTYSNQPQHF.

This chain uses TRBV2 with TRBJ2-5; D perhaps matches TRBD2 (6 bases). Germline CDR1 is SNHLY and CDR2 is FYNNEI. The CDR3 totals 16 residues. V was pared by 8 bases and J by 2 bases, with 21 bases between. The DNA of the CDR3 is TGTGCCAGCCTCGGGGTAGCGGCAGCCCTTCAAGAGACCCAGTACTTC. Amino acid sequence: CASLGVAAALQETQYF.

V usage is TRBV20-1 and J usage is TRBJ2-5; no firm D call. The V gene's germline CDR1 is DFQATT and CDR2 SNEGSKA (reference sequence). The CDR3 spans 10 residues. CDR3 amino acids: CAASQETQYF. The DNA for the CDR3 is TGCGCTGCGTCTCAAGAGACCCAGTACTTC.

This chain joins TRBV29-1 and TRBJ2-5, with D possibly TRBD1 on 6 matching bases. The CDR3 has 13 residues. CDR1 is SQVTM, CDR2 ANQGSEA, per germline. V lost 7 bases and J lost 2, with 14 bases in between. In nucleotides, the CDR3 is TGCAGCGCTGGACAGCCCGTACAAGAGACCCAGTACTTC. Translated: CSAGQPVQETQYF. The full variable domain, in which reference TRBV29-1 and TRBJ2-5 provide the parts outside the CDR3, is SAVISQKPSRDICQRGTSLTIQCQVDSQVTMMFWYRQQPGQSLTLIATANQGSEATYESGFVIDKFPISRPNLTFSTLTVSNMSPEDSSIYLCSAGQPVQETQYFGPGTRLLVL.